The 5 T cell receptor beta chains listed next were all sequenced from one sample in a study of blood T cell repertoires in COVID-19. Here immunoSEQ multiplex PCR was the method, and the copy in TCRdb shows in-frame clones only, minus some. The data contain hundreds of thousands of clones, 92% of them singletons. What was sequenced was peripheral blood. The receptors come from a man aged 55-75 years with COVID-19, enrolled during active disease.

The V gene is TRBV6-2 or TRBV6-3, the J gene TRBJ2-1, with D possibly TRBD2 on 6 matching bases. In germline, CDR1 is MNHEY, CDR2 SVGEGT. This CDR3 contains 15 residues. V was shortened by 6 bases and J by 4 bases, with 16 bases between the two germline ends. The chain's CDR3 is CASSLSHGRYNEQFF. The CDR3 nucleotides are TGTGCCAGCAGCCTTAGTCATGGGAGGTACAATGAGCAGTTCTTC.

The V call is TRBV18, the J call TRBJ1-1; no definite D call. The CDR3 loop spans 14 amino acids. Trimming pared 2 bases from V and 1 base from J, leaving 8 bases between. CDR1 is KGHSH, CDR2 LQKENI, per germline. CDR3: CASSPGRSNTEAFF. In DNA, the CDR3 is TGTGCCAGCTCACCAGGCAGGTCGAACACTGAAGCTTTCTTT.

The chain recombines TRBV12-5 with TRBJ1-2; 8 bases line up with TRBD1. The CDR3 extends over 14 amino acids. Germline V gene data show CDR1 as LGHNT and CDR2 as FRNRAP. The trim removed 7 bases at V and 6 bases at J, leaving 10 bases unmatched. CDR3 region: CASALGQAEDGYTF. DNA of the CDR3: TGTGCTAGTGCCCTGGGACAGGCGGAGGATGGCTACACCTTC.

This clone was recorded only once. The gene calls are TRBV5-8 and TRBJ1-1; D is unresolved. The V gene's germline CDR1 is SGHTS and CDR2 YDEGEE. V was pared by 2 bases and J by 1 base, with 12 bases between. CDR3 size: 15 residues. The CDR3 is CASSFAMGRNTEAFF. The CDR3 DNA reads as TGTGCCAGCAGCTTTGCTATGGGCCGGAACACTGAAGCTTTCTTT.

Written as DNA, the CDR3 is TGTGCCAGCAGTTACCTGGAGAAGAACACTGAAGCTTTCTTT. It yields the protein CASSYLEKNTEAFF. The chain recombines TRBV6-6 with TRBJ1-1; D not certain. V was clipped by 2 bases and J by 1 base, with 8 bases between them. The CDR3 spans 14 residues. Germline CDR1 and CDR2: MNHNY and SVGAGI (reference sequence).